The 15 T cell receptor beta chains reported below all come from one sample, sequenced in a study of T cells in localized non-small cell lung cancer. The table came from immunoSEQ multiplex PCR; TCRdb's copy has only in-frame clones and leaves some out. The sample records thousands of clones, around 31% being singletons. The sample consisted of lung tumor tissue, taken before any cancer treatment. The source is a man aged 40 to 75 with stage I lung adenocarcinoma.

This chain uses TRBV6-8 with TRBJ2-3; unclear D gene. Deletions cut 5 bases from V and 7 bases from J, with 10 bases between. This CDR3 spans 12 amino acids. CDR1 and CDR2 (germline): MNHGY, SAAAGT. CDR3 region: CASSELGYTQYF. The CDR3, as DNA: TGTGCCAGCAGTGAGTTGGGCTATACGCAGTATTTT.

Within the sample, this clone is large (0.1 to 1%). This chain connects TRBV30 to TRBJ2-7; D perhaps matches TRBD1 (6 bases). Germline CDR1 is GTSNPN and CDR2 is SVGIG (reference sequence). The CDR3 loop spans 14 amino acids. The V gene lost 4 bases and the J gene lost 1 base, with 14 bases spanning the gap. The CDR3 reads CAWKFGQYSYEQYF. The CDR3 DNA reads as TGTGCCTGGAAGTTTGGACAGTATTCCTACGAGCAGTACTTC.

The chain combines TRBV28 with TRBJ1-1; 7 positions match TRBD1. The CDR3 contains 13 residues. V was clipped by 7 bases and J by 5 bases; unmatched bases: 7. Per germline, CDR1 MDHEN and CDR2 SYDVKM. CDR3 loop: CASIPGDRTEAFF. CDR3 coding DNA: TGTGCCAGCATCCCGGGGGACAGAACTGAAGCTTTCTTT.

The V gene is TRBV19, the J gene TRBJ1-2, with 9 bases identical to TRBD1. The CDR3 is made up of 14 amino acids. Trimming removed 3 bases from V and 8 bases from J; junction bases left unmatched: 7. From germline, CDR1 is LNHDA and CDR2 SQIVND (reference sequence). The CDR3 loop is CASSMMGQGGGYTF. CDR3 nucleotides: TGTGCCAGTAGTATGATGGGACAGGGTGGGGGCTACACCTTC.

The chain employs TRBV19 and TRBJ2-7, with D perhaps given as TRBD1 or TRBD2 (7 bases each). Trimming removed 5 bases from V and 1 base from J, with 12 bases in between. Germline V CDR1 and CDR2: LNHDA, SQIVND (reference sequence). The CDR3 has 14 amino acids. The CDR3 coding sequence is TGTGCCAGTAGTGGGGGGGACAGATCCTACGAGCAGTACTTC. Residues: CASSGGDRSYEQYF.

This clone was seen a handful of times. The CDR3: CASSPRHDLGEQYF. As DNA, the CDR3 is TGTGCCAGCAGTCCCCGACACGACCTGGGCGAGCAGTACTTC. This chain joins TRBV6-8 and TRBJ2-7; no firm D call. There are 14 residues in the CDR3. Trimming left V 5 bases short and J 6 bases short, with 17 bases between. Looked up from germline, CDR1 is MNHGY and CDR2 is SAAAGT.

This clone was seen a handful of times. This chain connects TRBV11-3 to TRBJ2-5; 11 positions match TRBD1. Germline V gives CDR1 SGHNT, CDR2 YENEEA. The CDR3 has 15 amino acids. Trimming took 4 bases from V and 4 from J; bases not matched to a gene: 5. The CDR3 region is CASSWGTGGGETQYF. In DNA form, the CDR3 reads TGTGCCAGCAGCTGGGGGACAGGGGGAGGAGAGACCCAGTACTTC. Supplemented by reference TRBV11-3 and TRBJ2-5, the full variable domain reads EAGVVQSPRYKIIEKKQPVAFWCNPISGHNTLYWYLQNLGQGPELLIRYENEEAVDDSQLPKDRFSAERLKGVDSTLKIQPAELGDSAVYLCASSWGTGGGETQYFGPGTRLLVL.

V is TRBV18 and J is TRBJ1-4, with no clear D. The CDR3 sequence is 16 residues long. CDR1 is KGHSH and CDR2 is LQKENI in the germline V gene. V gave up 2 bases and J gave up 5 bases, with 15 bases separating them. CDR3 coding DNA: TGTGCCAGCTCACCAAAGGGTGGGCAGATGAATGAAAAACTGTTTTTT. It is translated as CASSPKGGQMNEKLFF.

The chain employs TRBV5-1 and TRBJ2-1; a weak D match, TRBD2 (5 bases). The germline V gene has CDR1 SGHRS and CDR2 YFSETQ. The CDR3 has 14 amino acids. The ends were cut back, 2 bases at V and 6 bases at J, with 12 bases in the middle. CDR3 in DNA: TGCGCCAGCAGCTTCTTGCCCGGAGGCAATGAGCAGTTCTTC. Its protein product is CASSFLPGGNEQFF.

The chain couples TRBV18 to TRBJ1-5, with 8 bases identical to TRBD1. The CDR3 consists of 14 residues. Germline V lookup: CDR1 KGHSH, CDR2 LQKENI. The V gene end was trimmed by 5 bases and the J gene end by 4 bases; junction bases not matched to a gene: 4. CDR3 protein: CASSSTGGNQPQHF. The CDR3 DNA follows: TGTGCCAGCTCATCTACAGGGGGGAATCAGCCCCAGCATTTT.

This clone was picked up a small number of times. The rearrangement joins TRBV9 to TRBJ2-7; D perhaps matches TRBD1 (6 bases). The V and J ends lost 0 bases and 0 bases respectively, with 10 bases between them. The V gene's germline CDR1 is SGDLS and CDR2 YYNGEE. This CDR3 comprises 15 residues. The CDR3 DNA sequence: TGTGCCAGCAGCGTAGGGACAGTTGGCTCCTACGAGCAGTACTTC. Translating it yields CASSVGTVGSYEQYF.

This chain uses TRBV9 with TRBJ2-5; the D gene could be TRBD1 or TRBD2 (5 bases each). Trimming removed 4 bases from V and 4 bases from J, with 17 bases in between. CDR1 and CDR2 (germline): SGDLS, YYNGEE. The CDR3 spans 15 residues. The CDR3 nucleotides read TGTGCCAGCAGCCAGGGACCCATAGGGAGAGAGACCCAGTACTTC. Protein: CASSQGPIGRETQYF.

The V call is TRBV18, the J call TRBJ1-1; tentative D call: TRBD1 (6 bases). This CDR3 is built from 13 residues. V was shortened by 3 bases and J by 5 bases, with 10 bases between the two germline ends. Germline assignment: CDR1 KGHSH and CDR2 LQKENI. The CDR3, as DNA: TGTGCCAGCTCACCGCAAGGGGGGACTGAAGCTTTCTTT. Its protein is CASSPQGGTEAFF.

This clone was recorded a few times. The V and J genes are TRBV11-3 and TRBJ2-3, with TRBD2 identical over 11 bases. The germline gives CDR1 SGHNT, CDR2 YENEEA. Losses at the gene ends were 3 bases for V and 6 bases for J; bases not matched to a gene: 8. CDR3 length equals 16 residues. CDR3 protein: CASSLELAGGRDTQYF. The CDR3 coding sequence is TGTGCCAGCAGCTTGGAGCTAGCGGGAGGACGGGATACGCAGTATTTT. Full variable domain (outside the CDR3, taken from reference TRBV11-3 and TRBJ2-3): EAGVVQSPRYKIIEKKQPVAFWCNPISGHNTLYWYLQNLGQGPELLIRYENEEAVDDSQLPKDRFSAERLKGVDSTLKIQPAELGDSAVYLCASSLELAGGRDTQYFGPGTRLTVL.

The table lists this clone with a few counts. DNA for the CDR3: TGTGCCAGCAGTTCAACTAGCGGGAGGTGGATGAATGAGCAGTTCTTC. It specifies CASSSTSGRWMNEQFF. This chain connects TRBV6-8 to TRBJ2-1, with TRBD2 identical over 12 bases. The CDR3 extends over 16 amino acids. From germline, CDR1 is MNHGY and CDR2 SAAAGT. With 4 bases clipped from V and 7 bases from J, the junction kept 8 bases outside the gene matches.